This TCR beta chain derives from a study of blood T cell repertoires in COVID-19. Method: immunoSEQ multiplex PCR; TCRdb's copy keeps in-frame clones and lacks some. The sample gives around 260,000 clones, 75% to 95% of which show up once; 1.1% is in the top ten. With 5 bases clipped from V and 2 bases from J, the junction kept 4 bases outside the gene matches. CDR1 and CDR2 from the germline V gene are SGHTA and FQGNSA. CDR3 length: 14 residues. The chain uses TRBV7-2 and TRBJ2-7; 9 bases agree with TRBD2. The clonotype was recovered from a woman aged 25-40 years who had recovered from COVID-19. The sequenced sample consisted of PBMCs or T cells enriched from blood (not recorded which). The CDR3: CASSTSGQAYEQYF. The CDR3 DNA reads as TGTGCCAGCAGCACTAGCGGGCAAGCCTACGAGCAGTACTTC.